One sample yielded the 16 T cell receptor beta chains listed below, sequenced in a study of esophageal squamous cell carcinoma under preoperative chemotherapy. TCRdb independently ran MiXCR on the PCR reads; one entry per CDR3 protein. The sample shows roughly 14,000 distinct CDR3 sequences, around half of them seen only once. Time point meaning: before preoperative PTX-NDP chemotherapy. This material was collected from a patient given preoperative chemotherapy. The receptor source for this set is a human donor with esophageal squamous cell carcinoma. The donor label of this sample is uncertain.

This clonotype was detected only a few times. The V call is TRBV6-1, the J call TRBJ1-4; no clear D gene. Germline loops: CDR1 MNHNS, CDR2 SASEGT. The CDR3 length is 12 residues. V shed 7 bases and J shed 4 bases, with 7 bases lying between them. CDR3 sequence reads: CASINNNEKLFF. CDR3 DNA: TGTGCCAGCATCAATAATAATGAAAAACTGTTTTTT.

This clonotype was seen ten or more times. V gene TRBV12-5 combines with J gene TRBJ2-7, with D tentatively TRBD1 or TRBD2 (5 bases each). The V and J ends lost 5 bases and 3 bases respectively, with 14 bases between them. This CDR3 comprises 14 residues. The germline V gene has CDR1 LGHNT and CDR2 FRNRAP. The CDR3 reads CASGPAGTLYEQYF. In DNA form, the CDR3 reads TGTGCTAGTGGTCCCGCCGGGACGCTCTACGAGCAGTACTTC.

In its sample, this clonotype was seen many times. The chain uses TRBV12-3 or TRBV12-4 and TRBJ2-3, with 12 bases aligning to TRBD2. The V gene end was trimmed by 5 bases and the J gene end by 0 bases; junction bases not matched to a gene: 6. CDR3 length equals 17 residues. CDR3 sequence: CASSRLAGGFSTDTQYF. The CDR3 coding sequence is TGTGCCAGCAGTCGTCTAGCGGGAGGGTTCAGCACAGATACGCAGTATTTT.

The table lists this clonotype with many counts. This rearrangement joins TRBV7-2 to TRBJ2-7; D uncertain. The CDR3 has 14 residues. CDR1 is SGHTA and CDR2 is FQGNSA in the germline V gene. V lost 2 bases, J lost 0 bases, and 8 bases lay in between. CDR3 loop: CASSLKGISYEQYF. The CDR3 bases are TGTGCCAGCAGCTTAAAGGGCATCTCCTACGAGCAGTACTTC.

This clonotype occurred a few times. The chain combines TRBV11-3 with TRBJ2-2; D is ambiguous. The CDR3 runs 15 residues. In germline, CDR1 is SGHNT, CDR2 YENEEA. The ends were cut back, 4 bases at V and 1 base at J, with 10 bases in the middle. CDR3 amino acids: CASSSKPLNTGELFF. Written as DNA, the CDR3 is TGTGCCAGCAGCTCGAAGCCTTTGAACACCGGGGAGCTGTTTTTT.

The chain is built from TRBV6-5 and TRBJ1-1, with unresolved D. The germline V gene encodes CDR1 MNHEY and CDR2 SVGAGI. The CDR3 consists of 17 residues. The ends were cut back, 3 bases at V and 1 base at J, with 18 bases in the middle. This CDR3 reads CASSYYAYGRANTEAFF. The CDR3, as DNA: TGTGCCAGCAGTTATTACGCCTATGGCAGAGCGAACACTGAAGCTTTCTTT.

This clonotype has at least ten counts. J is TRBJ2-5 and V is TRBV7-2; 7 bases agree with TRBD2. The J call may be mistaken, given a closer DNA end match to TRBJ2-1. The CDR3 spans 16 residues. Germline-derived CDR1 and CDR2 are SGHTA and FQGNSA. CDR3 residues: CASSPNLAGGRETQFF. CDR3 DNA: TGTGCCAGCAGCCCAAATTTAGCGGGTGGGAGGGAGACCCAGTTCTTC.

At least ten counts were recorded for this clonotype. V gene TRBV5-4 combines with J gene TRBJ2-7; 7 bases map to TRBD2. The CDR3 extends over 14 amino acids. The ends lost 4 bases at V and 4 bases at J; junction bases unmatched: 8. Germline V gene lookup returns CDR1 SGHNT and CDR2 YYREEE (reference sequence). The CDR3 reads CASSVASGGYEQYF. The CDR3 DNA follows: TGTGCCAGCAGCGTAGCGTCCGGGGGGTACGAGCAGTACTTC.

The chain is built from TRBV7-2 and TRBJ2-4; a weak D match, TRBD2 (6 bases). The CDR3 has 15 amino acids. CDR1 is SGHTA and CDR2 is FQGNSA in the germline V gene. CDR3 in amino acids: CGRSHGGIDKNIQYF. CDR3 DNA: TGTGGCAGGAGCCACGGGGGAATAGACAAAAACATTCAGTACTTC.

Of note for this clonotype: The junction departs from the called germline gene at one end, perhaps through a read error. The V call is TRBV10-1, the J call TRBJ2-1; 8 positions match TRBD2. Germline CDR1 reads WNHNN; CDR2 reads SYGVQD (reference sequence). This CDR3 has 10 residues. The CDR3 DNA follows: TGCGCCAGCAGGCTACCGGGAGGGGTATTC. It translates to CASRLPGGVF.

Ten or more counts support this clonotype. The rearrangement joins TRBV5-4 to TRBJ2-5; TRBD2 matches at 7 bases. Germline assignment: CDR1 SGHNT and CDR2 YYREEE (reference sequence). There are 16 residues in the CDR3. The V segment lost 4 bases and the J segment 2 bases; nucleotides outside the gene matches: 11. The CDR3 protein is CASSPGGTRTQETQYF. The CDR3 DNA reads as TGTGCCAGCAGCCCGGGGGGAACCCGAACTCAAGAGACCCAGTACTTC.

V gene TRBV11-1 combines with J gene TRBJ2-2; 10 positions match TRBD2. The CDR3 is 18 residues long. The J segment lost 16 bases and the V segment lost 3 bases, leaving 23 bases of the junction unmatched. Germline V gene sequence: CDR1 SGHAT, CDR2 FQDESV (reference sequence). DNA of the CDR3: TGTGCCAGCAGCTTTCTAAGGAGCGGGGGGGGCGGCACCGGGGCGCAGTTTTTT. Translation: CASSFLRSGGGGTGAQFF.

As to this clonotype: At one boundary the junction diverges from the germline segment, which might be a read error. The chain employs TRBV6-5 and TRBJ2-7, with TRBD2 as a possible D gene (6 bases). The CDR3 runs to 15 residues. Germline V gene sequence: CDR1 MNHEY, CDR2 SVGAGI. CDR3 loop: CASSWRGLPIYEQYF. The CDR3 DNA follows: TGTGCCAGTAGTTGGCGGGGTCTCCCCATATACGAGCAGTACTTC.

The genes are TRBV7-9 and TRBJ2-3; TRBD2 might be the D (6 bases). Germline V gene lookup returns CDR1 SEHNR and CDR2 FQNEAQ (reference sequence). V was clipped by 5 bases and J by 7 bases, with 25 bases between them. The CDR3 spans 17 residues. CDR3 in amino acids: CASSRGAELWSKNTQYF. DNA of the CDR3: TGTGCCAGCAGCCGCGGGGCGGAGCTTTGGAGCAAAAATACGCAGTATTTT.

This clonotype has ten or more counts. The chain combines TRBV12-3 or TRBV12-4 with TRBJ2-2; TRBD2 matches at 8 bases. The CDR3 has 14 residues. J was trimmed by 5 bases and V by 5 bases; bases with no gene match: 4. CDR3 bases: TGTGCCAGCAGTAGAGCGGGAGAGACCGGGGAGCTGTTTTTT. As protein: CASSRAGETGELFF.

This clonotype came up many times. This chain joins TRBV11-2 and TRBJ1-1; no reliable D call. The V and J ends lost 5 bases and 0 bases respectively, with 13 bases between them. CDR3 length: 15 amino acids. From germline, CDR1 is SGHAT and CDR2 FQNNGV. The CDR3 nucleotides read TGTGCCAGCAGCCCCCTGGACGGCCTGAACACTGAAGCTTTCTTT. This encodes CASSPLDGLNTEAFF.